This TCR beta chain was recorded in a study of T cell responses to AZD1222 COVID-19 vaccine. The method was immunoSEQ multiplex PCR; TCRdb's version includes in-frame clones alone and lacks a portion of them. The sample includes some 110,000 clones, about nine tenths of them seen just once. CDR1 is MNHNS and CDR2 is SASEGT in the germline V gene. Trimming shortened V by 0 bases and J by 2 bases, and 5 bases separated the two germline ends. This CDR3 spans 13 amino acids. Worth noting for this clone: What it binds is not known.

The study, taken as a whole, reports: Clonal diversity may have been underestimated in mostly white British donors. Regions 160-218 and 743-854 held dominance among vaccine-associated CD4 TCRs, which spanned spike.

The chain uses TRBV6-1 and TRBJ2-7; TRBD1 or TRBD2 may be the D gene (5 bases each). The sequencing here drew on peripheral blood, taken on day 0 of AZD1222 vaccination. This TCR derives from an adult in good health. The DNA of the CDR3 is TGTGCCAGCAGTGAAGCGGGACCCTACGAGCAGTACTTC. Translation: CASSEAGPYEQYF.